This TCR beta chain is from a study of blood T cell repertoires in COVID-19. Overall study: Samples representing acute and convalescent COVID-19 were sourced from the United States, Italy and Spain.

Germline loops: CDR1 SEHNR, CDR2 FQNEAQ (reference sequence). The ends lost 3 bases at V and 6 bases at J; junction bases unmatched: 11. There are 16 residues in the CDR3. Followed longitudinally, the Seattle patients had been enrolled during active infection. Profiled with immunoSEQ multiplex PCR; TCRdb holds only in-frame clones, not every one. The sample shows approximately 400,000 clones, more than 70% of them seen only once. The rearrangement links TRBV7-9 to TRBJ2-1; 7 nucleotides align to TRBD2. The TCR was taken from a woman aged 45-65 years with COVID-19, enrolled during active disease. The sample taken for sequencing was peripheral blood. This chain's CDR3 is CASSLAGTIWTNEQFF. CDR3 in DNA: TGTGCCAGCAGCTTGGCCGGGACTATCTGGACCAATGAGCAGTTCTTC.